These 18 T cell receptor beta chains came from one sample sequenced in a study of immune evolution from preneoplasia to lung adenocarcinoma. Clones were read by immunoSEQ multiplex PCR, and TCRdb kept only the in-frame ones, dropping some. The table records about 8,400 clones, about four fifths of them present only once. Sequencing input: FFPE invasive lung adenocarcinoma tissue. These receptors all come from a person aged 50 to 59 with lung adenocarcinoma.

For this clone: At one end, the junction sequence differs from germline, possibly due to a read error. This sequence joins TRBV5-1 and TRBJ2-2; tentatively, D is TRBD1 (5 bases). The CDR3 contains 12 residues. Germline CDR1 and CDR2: SGHRS and YFSETQ. In DNA, the CDR3 is TGCGCCAGCAGCTCGGACACTGGGGAGCTGTTTTTT. This translates into CASSSDTGELFF.

The gene calls are TRBV6-4 and TRBJ2-2; TRBD2 is a possible D gene (6 bases). Germline V lookup: CDR1 MRHNA, CDR2 SNTAGT. The CDR3 spans 18 residues. Trimming pared 0 bases from V and 0 bases from J, leaving 14 bases between. The CDR3 sequence: CASSDSKVEGANTGELFF. The DNA of the CDR3 is TGTGCCAGCAGTGACTCGAAGGTGGAGGGCGCGAACACCGGGGAGCTGTTTTTT.

V usage is TRBV6-6 and J usage is TRBJ1-1, with unresolved D. V was clipped by 5 bases and J by 1 base, with 8 bases between them. From germline, CDR1 is MNHNY and CDR2 SVGAGI (reference sequence). The CDR3 consists of 13 residues. The CDR3 is CASSAHTNTEAFF. CDR3 DNA: TGTGCCAGCAGTGCCCACACGAACACTGAAGCTTTCTTT.

This clone was counted a single time. V gene TRBV7-3 combines with J gene TRBJ1-2; no firm D call. CDR3 length: 13 residues. Germline CDR1 reads SGHTA; CDR2 reads FQGTGA. V was cut by 2 bases and J by 3 bases, with 7 bases left in between. This chain's CDR3 is CASSLGTDYGYTF. The DNA of the CDR3 is TGTGCCAGCAGCTTAGGCACGGACTATGGCTACACCTTC.

This clone occurred once. One end of the junction is discordant with germline, which a read error may explain. The rearrangement links TRBV15 to TRBJ1-2; weak D call: TRBD1 (6 bases). The CDR3 spans 17 residues. Per germline, CDR1 LNHNV and CDR2 YYDKDF (reference sequence). The CDR3 DNA reads TGTGCCATCAGCAGAGGAGGGGGACGGGGGGTTAGTGATGGCTACACCTTC. It translates to CAISRGGGRGVSDGYTF. Full variable domain (rest looked up from reference TRBV15 and TRBJ1-2): DAMVIQNPRYQVTQFGKPVTLSCSQTLNHNVMYWYQQKSSQAPKLLFHYYDKDFNNEADTPDNFQSRRPNTSFCFLDIRSPGLGDTAMYLCAISRGGGRGVSDGYTFGSGTRLTVV.

The chain carries TRBV7-3 and TRBJ2-6, with D hard to call. This CDR3 contains 14 residues. Germline CDR1 reads SGHTA; CDR2 reads FQGTGA. The V end was cut by 2 bases, the J end by 4 bases, with 6 bases between. CDR3 sequence: CASSLAAGANVLTF. In nucleotides, the CDR3 is TGTGCCAGCAGCTTAGCGGCAGGGGCCAACGTCCTGACTTTC.

The gene calls are TRBV29-1 and TRBJ1-1; D is ambiguous. With 4 bases removed from V and 1 base from J, the gap between germline ends came to 7 bases. This CDR3 is built from 12 residues. The germline gives CDR1 SQVTM, CDR2 ANQGSEA. CDR3 nucleotide sequence: TGCAGCGTTGTACATACGAACACTGAAGCTTTCTTT. Encoded protein: CSVVHTNTEAFF.

The chain has TRBV28 and TRBJ2-3; the D is unclear. This CDR3 contains 12 residues. Trimming cost V 7 bases and J 2 bases, with 7 bases left between them. CDR1 and CDR2 from the germline V gene are MDHEN and SYDVKM. DNA for the CDR3: TGTGCCAGCAATGGGCACACAGATACGCAGTATTTT. Translating it yields CASNGHTDTQYF.

The rearrangement joins TRBV27 to TRBJ2-7; D not resolved. The germline CDR1 and CDR2 sequences are MNHEY and SMNVEV (reference sequence). The CDR3 totals 13 residues. V was pared by 3 bases and J by 7 bases, with 13 bases between. CDR3 bases: TGTGCCAGCAGTTTGACCCGCCTGGGGGAGCAGTACTTC. Amino acid sequence: CASSLTRLGEQYF.

The chain is built from TRBV6-4 and TRBJ1-6; D gene unclear. Trimming removed 6 bases from V and 8 bases from J, with 11 bases in between. CDR3 length: 13 residues. In germline, CDR1 is MRHNA, CDR2 SNTAGT. CDR3 residues: CASRADSYSPLHF. For the CDR3, the DNA is TGTGCCAGCAGGGCGGACTCTTATTCACCCCTCCACTTT.

CDR3 in amino acids: CSVGRPGSDNEQFF. For the CDR3, the DNA is TGCAGCGTTGGACGGCCGGGGTCCGACAATGAGCAGTTCTTC. V is TRBV29-1 and J is TRBJ2-1; D is possibly TRBD2 (5 bases). This CDR3 has 14 amino acids. Germline V gene lookup returns CDR1 SQVTM and CDR2 ANQGSEA. The germline V and J ends were trimmed by 4 bases and 5 bases, with 15 bases remaining between them.

The genes are TRBV7-2 and TRBJ2-2; TRBD2 aligns across 13 bases. The CDR3 runs 16 residues. The germline gives CDR1 SGHTA, CDR2 FQGNSA. V was pared by 1 base and J by 4 bases, with 0 bases of the junction left unmatched. CDR3 sequence reads: CASSLGTSGSTGELFF. In DNA, the CDR3 is TGTGCCAGCAGCTTAGGGACTAGCGGGAGCACCGGGGAGCTGTTTTTT.

The chain has TRBV30 and TRBJ2-2; 12 nucleotides agree with TRBD1. In germline, CDR1 is GTSNPN, CDR2 SVGIG (reference sequence). Trimming at V came to 3 bases and at J to 6 bases, leaving 5 bases not matched to a gene. This CDR3 has 15 residues. In DNA form, the CDR3 reads TGTGCCTGGAGAACCGGGACAGGGGGCGCCGGGGAGCTGTTTTTT. Amino acids: CAWRTGTGGAGELFF.

The CDR3: CASSLGLAGLNNEQFF. In nucleotides, the CDR3 is TGTGCCAGCAGCTTGGGACTAGCTGGCCTTAACAATGAGCAGTTCTTC. The rearrangement links TRBV5-6 to TRBJ2-1, with TRBD2 matching over 7 bases. V dropped 0 bases and J dropped 5; count of bases not matched to a gene: 8. The CDR3 totals 16 residues. The germline CDR1 and CDR2 sequences are SGHDT and YYEEEE.

V gene TRBV18 combines with J gene TRBJ2-1; TRBD1 is a possible D gene (7 bases). The V end was cut by 3 bases, the J end by 4 bases, with 13 bases between. This CDR3 has 15 amino acids. Germline CDR1 reads KGHSH; CDR2 reads LQKENI. CDR3 sequence (DNA): TGTGCCAGCTCACCGATCCCAGGGGGGTACAATGAGCAGTTCTTC. Its protein is CASSPIPGGYNEQFF.

This clone has just a few counts. The DNA for the CDR3 is TGTGCCAGCAGCTTGTCCACCTCCCTAGCGGGAGACGAGCAGTACTTC. Translated: CASSLSTSLAGDEQYF. This rearrangement joins TRBV5-6 to TRBJ2-7; 10 bases are a match to TRBD2. Germline V CDR1 and CDR2: SGHDT, YYEEEE. The CDR3 totals 16 residues. V lost 1 base to trimming and J lost 5 bases; unmatched junction nucleotides: 9.

The chain couples TRBV2 to TRBJ1-2; 10 nucleotides match TRBD1. The CDR3 sequence is 13 residues long. With 6 bases clipped from V and 8 bases from J, the junction kept 6 bases outside the gene matches. CDR1 SNHLY and CDR2 FYNNEI come from the germline V gene. The CDR3 sequence is CASRVGTGVGYTF. As DNA, the CDR3 is TGTGCCAGCAGAGTCGGGACAGGGGTCGGCTACACCTTC.

The chain carries TRBV19 and TRBJ1-4; the D gene is possibly TRBD1 (6 bases). Looked up from germline, CDR1 is LNHDA and CDR2 is SQIVND (reference sequence). The CDR3 is 14 amino acids. With 9 bases removed from V and 7 bases from J, the gap between germline ends came to 18 bases. In DNA form, the CDR3 reads TGTGCCAGCGCCCTTAGGGGGGAAGCTGAAAAACTGTTTTTT. It codes for CASALRGEAEKLFF.